This T cell receptor (beta chain) stems from a study of T cell clones after liver transplantation. Background on the study: Third-party-reactive TCRbeta sequences from pre-transplant mixed lymphocyte reactions served as antigen-independent comparators. General study points: Conclusions were preliminary, with small, heterogeneous patient groups.

Points on this clone: What it recognizes is unknown.

The germline gives CDR1 SGHNT, CDR2 YYREEE (reference sequence). The V end was cut by 3 bases, the J end by 4 bases, with 8 bases between. The CDR3 covers 12 residues. Assay used: immunoSEQ multiplex PCR; TCRdb lists only in-frame clones, some missing. The top ten clones hold approximately 0.8% of a sample with tens of thousands of clones, 80% of them seen once. Unstimulated PBMCs were sorted into CD3+CD4+ and CD3+CD8+ populations. This clonotype was sampled from a human patient who received a liver transplant. Some T cells could come from the graft donor. Sample: CD4+ T cells from blood, taken 12 months after liver transplant. This chain joins TRBV5-4 and TRBJ2-7; D gene ambiguous. CDR3 in DNA: TGTGCCAGCAGCTCCGGACGGTACGAGCAGTACTTC. This gives the protein CASSSGRYEQYF.